This T cell receptor (beta chain) was observed in a study of blood T cell repertoires in COVID-19. Using immunoSEQ multiplex PCR, the repertoire was profiled, and TCRdb retains in-frame clones only, with some absent. Of 100,000 or so clones listed, about four fifths are singletons. Germline CDR1 is SNHLY and CDR2 is FYNNEI. With V trimmed by 6 bases and J by 5 bases, 16 bases remained unmatched. The CDR3 extends over 17 amino acids. The chain employs TRBV2 and TRBJ1-5; 7 bases are a match to TRBD1. The origin of this receptor is a man between 65 and 85 years old with active or convalescent COVID-19. Sequencing was carried out using peripheral blood. In nucleotides, the CDR3 is TGTGCCAGCAGATCCCCCACCCTAGTAGGGGGCTATCAGCCCCAGCATTTT. Protein: CASRSPTLVGGYQPQHF.